This T cell receptor beta chain was observed in a study of regulatory T cells in long-lasting Graves disease. General observations from the study: TRBV28 was favored in persistent disease, as were TRBJ1-2 and TRBJ2-5.

This clonotype was counted at least ten times. Its antigen is still unknown. The V gene's germline CDR1 is SGHTA and CDR2 FQGTGA. CDR3 length: 16 amino acids. With V trimmed by 2 bases and J by 3 bases, 6 bases remained unmatched. Arm-PCR with iRepertoire HTBI primers amplified the CDR3 regions for these TCR beta libraries. Each CDR3 protein gets one entry after TCRdb re-called the multiplex PCR reads with MiXCR. The table shows roughly 380,000 distinct CDR3 sequences, with about 16% occurring only once. The time point is: newly diagnosed GD, antithyroid drugs for less than 3 months. With RNA extracted from PBMCs as input, the TCR library was made.

The TCR originated in a female donor with Graves disease. Sequencing used peripheral blood mononuclear cells (PBMCs), obtained at new diagnosis, from a patient treated with antithyroid drugs. The rearrangement joins TRBV7-3 to TRBJ2-3, with TRBD1 matching 9 bases. This CDR3 is CASSLSGTGRTDTQYF. In DNA form, the CDR3 reads TGTGCCAGCAGCTTATCCGGGACAGGGAGGACAGATACGCAGTATTTT.